This T cell receptor (beta chain) was sequenced in a study of regulatory T cells in long-lasting Graves disease. Specified time point: persistent/refractory GD, antithyroid drugs over 5 years with positive TRAb. TCR sequences were obtained from RNA taken from PBMCs. The study's findings and limits: Gene preferences differed: TRBV28, TRBJ1-2, TRBJ2-5 in persistent cases.

Trimming removed 4 bases at V and 7 bases at J, with 20 bases between. The CDR3 spans 16 residues. Germline CDR1 is KGHSH and CDR2 is LQKENI. In the case of this clonotype: Its antigen is not identified.

The authors built TCR beta libraries using iRepertoire HTBI primers and Arm-PCR of CDR3 regions. TCRdb reprocessed the multiplex PCR reads via MiXCR and lists one record per CDR3 protein. The sample carries approximately 440,000 distinct CDR3 sequences, 20% to 30% recorded once. The sequences come from peripheral blood mononuclear cells (PBMCs), collected when the disease was refractory, from a patient treated with antithyroid drugs. The chain employs TRBV18 and TRBJ1-5, with D perhaps matching TRBD1 (5 bases). The source is a female donor with Graves disease. CDR3 protein: CASSLGRLGGGQPQHF. CDR3 sequence (DNA): TGTGCCAGCTCACTCGGAAGGCTCGGGGGAGGCCAGCCCCAGCATTTT.